The sequence of this T cell receptor beta chain was determined in a study of beta chain features in type 1 diabetes. Germline CDR1 is SNHLY and CDR2 is FYNNEI. V shed 4 bases and J shed 6 bases, with 10 bases lying between them. The CDR3 is 13 residues long. This clone was found a few times. Expressed TCRB transcripts were sequenced after all isolated RNA was converted to cDNA. The assay was immunoSEQ multiplex PCR, and TCRdb's table has in-frame clones only and misses some. Counted here are tens of thousands of clones, about 60% occurring once; the ten biggest clones make up about 2%. The sequence came from a young woman in good health. V gene TRBV2 combines with J gene TRBJ2-1, with D possibly TRBD2 on 5 matching bases. The sample was Tregs from blood. The CDR3: CASSALALNEQFF. CDR3 DNA: TGTGCCAGCAGTGCCCTAGCACTCAATGAGCAGTTCTTC. The entire variable domain, with the rest obtained from reference TRBV2 and TRBJ2-1, is as follows: EPEVTQTPSHQVTQMGQEVILRCVPISNHLYFYWYRQILGQKVEFLVSFYNNEISEKSEIFDDQFSVERPDGSNFTLKIRSTKLEDSAMYFCASSALALNEQFFGPGTRLTVL.